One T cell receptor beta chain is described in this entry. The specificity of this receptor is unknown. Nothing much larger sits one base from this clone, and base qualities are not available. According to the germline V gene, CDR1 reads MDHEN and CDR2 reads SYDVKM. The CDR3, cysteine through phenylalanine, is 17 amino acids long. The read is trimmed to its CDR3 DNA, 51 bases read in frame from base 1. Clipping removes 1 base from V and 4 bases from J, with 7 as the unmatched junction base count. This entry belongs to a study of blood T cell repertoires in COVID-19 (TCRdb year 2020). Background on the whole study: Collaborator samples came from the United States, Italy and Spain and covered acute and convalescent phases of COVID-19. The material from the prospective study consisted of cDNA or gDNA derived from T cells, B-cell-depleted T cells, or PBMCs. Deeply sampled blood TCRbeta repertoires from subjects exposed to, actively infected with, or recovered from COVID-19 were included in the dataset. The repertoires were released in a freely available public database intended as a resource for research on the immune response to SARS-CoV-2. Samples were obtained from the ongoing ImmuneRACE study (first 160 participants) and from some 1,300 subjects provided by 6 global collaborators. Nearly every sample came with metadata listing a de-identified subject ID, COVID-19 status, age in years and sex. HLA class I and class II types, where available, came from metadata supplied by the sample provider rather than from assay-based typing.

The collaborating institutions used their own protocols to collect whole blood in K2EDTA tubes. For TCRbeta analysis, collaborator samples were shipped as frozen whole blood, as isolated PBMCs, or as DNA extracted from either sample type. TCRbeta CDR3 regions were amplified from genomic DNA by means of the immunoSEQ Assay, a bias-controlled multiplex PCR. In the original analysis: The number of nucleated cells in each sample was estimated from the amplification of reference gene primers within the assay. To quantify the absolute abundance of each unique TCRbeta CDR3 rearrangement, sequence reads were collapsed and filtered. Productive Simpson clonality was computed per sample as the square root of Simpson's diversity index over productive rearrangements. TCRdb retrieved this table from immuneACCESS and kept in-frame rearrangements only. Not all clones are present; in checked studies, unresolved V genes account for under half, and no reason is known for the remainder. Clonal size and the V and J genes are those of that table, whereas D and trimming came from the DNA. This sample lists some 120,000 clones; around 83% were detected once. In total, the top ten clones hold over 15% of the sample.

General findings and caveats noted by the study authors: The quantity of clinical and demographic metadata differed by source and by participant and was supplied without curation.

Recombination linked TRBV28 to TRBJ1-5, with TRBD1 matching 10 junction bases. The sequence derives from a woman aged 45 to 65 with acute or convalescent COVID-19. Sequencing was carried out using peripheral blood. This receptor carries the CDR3 CASSLSGTGVGNQPQHF. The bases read TGTGCCAGCAGTTTATCCGGGACAGGGGTAGGTAATCAGCCCCAGCATTTT.